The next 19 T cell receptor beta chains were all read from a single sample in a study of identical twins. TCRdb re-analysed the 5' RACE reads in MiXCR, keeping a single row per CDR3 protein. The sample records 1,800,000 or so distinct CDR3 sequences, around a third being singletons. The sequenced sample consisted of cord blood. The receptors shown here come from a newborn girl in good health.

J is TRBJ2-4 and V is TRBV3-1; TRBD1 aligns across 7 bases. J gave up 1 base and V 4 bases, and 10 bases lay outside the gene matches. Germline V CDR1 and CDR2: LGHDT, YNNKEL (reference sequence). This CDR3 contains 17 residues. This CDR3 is CASSLLTGAMAKNIQYF. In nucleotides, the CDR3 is TGTGCCAGCAGCCTCTTAACAGGGGCGATGGCCAAAAACATTCAGTACTTC.

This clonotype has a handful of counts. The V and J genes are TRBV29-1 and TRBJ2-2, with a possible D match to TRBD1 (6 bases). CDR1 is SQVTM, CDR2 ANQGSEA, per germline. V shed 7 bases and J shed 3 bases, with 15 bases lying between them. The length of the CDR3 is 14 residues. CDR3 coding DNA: TGCAGCGCCTCCCAGGCAGGGGACACCGGGGAGCTGTTTTTT. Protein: CSASQAGDTGELFF.

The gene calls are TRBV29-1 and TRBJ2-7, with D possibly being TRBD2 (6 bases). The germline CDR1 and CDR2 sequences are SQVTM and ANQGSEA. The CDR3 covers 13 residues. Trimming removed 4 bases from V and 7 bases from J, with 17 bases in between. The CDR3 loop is CSVGRQGGNEQYF. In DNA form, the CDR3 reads TGCAGCGTTGGTCGCCAGGGAGGCAATGAGCAGTACTTC.

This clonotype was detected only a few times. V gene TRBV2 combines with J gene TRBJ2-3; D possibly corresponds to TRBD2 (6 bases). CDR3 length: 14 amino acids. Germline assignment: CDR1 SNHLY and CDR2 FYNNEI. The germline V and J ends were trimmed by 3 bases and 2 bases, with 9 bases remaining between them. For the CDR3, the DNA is TGTGCCAGCAGTGAGGGGGGTCCCACAGATACGCAGTATTTT. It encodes CASSEGGPTDTQYF.

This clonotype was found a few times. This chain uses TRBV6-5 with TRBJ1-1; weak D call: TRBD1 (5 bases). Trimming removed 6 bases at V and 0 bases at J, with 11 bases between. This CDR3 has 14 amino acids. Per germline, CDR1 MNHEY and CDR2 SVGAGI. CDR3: CASRIGDLNTEAFF. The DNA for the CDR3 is TGTGCCAGCAGAATAGGGGACCTGAACACTGAAGCTTTCTTT.

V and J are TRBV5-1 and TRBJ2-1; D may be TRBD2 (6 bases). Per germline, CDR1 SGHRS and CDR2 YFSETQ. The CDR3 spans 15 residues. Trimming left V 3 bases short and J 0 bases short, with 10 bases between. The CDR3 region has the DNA TGCGCCAGCAGCTGGAGGGGACTCTCCTACAATGAGCAGTTCTTC. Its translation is CASSWRGLSYNEQFF. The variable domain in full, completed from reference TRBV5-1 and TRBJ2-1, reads KAGVTQTPRYLIKTRGQQVTLSCSPISGHRSVSWYQQTPGQGLQFLFEYFSETQRNKGNFPGRFSGRQFSNSRSEMNVSTLELGDSALYLCASSWRGLSYNEQFFGPGTRLTVL.

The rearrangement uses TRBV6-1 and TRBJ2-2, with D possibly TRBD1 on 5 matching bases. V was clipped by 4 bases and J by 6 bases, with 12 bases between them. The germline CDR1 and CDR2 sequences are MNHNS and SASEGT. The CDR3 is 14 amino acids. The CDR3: CASSGLQVSGELFF. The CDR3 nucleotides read TGTGCCAGCAGTGGCTTACAGGTTTCCGGGGAGCTGTTTTTT.

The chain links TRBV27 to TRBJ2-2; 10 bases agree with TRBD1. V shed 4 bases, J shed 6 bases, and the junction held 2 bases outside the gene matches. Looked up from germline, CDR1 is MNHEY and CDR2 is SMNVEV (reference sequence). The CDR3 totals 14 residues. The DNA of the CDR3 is TGTGCCAGCAGTTCCGGACAGGGGGCCGGGGAGCTGTTTTTT. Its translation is CASSSGQGAGELFF.

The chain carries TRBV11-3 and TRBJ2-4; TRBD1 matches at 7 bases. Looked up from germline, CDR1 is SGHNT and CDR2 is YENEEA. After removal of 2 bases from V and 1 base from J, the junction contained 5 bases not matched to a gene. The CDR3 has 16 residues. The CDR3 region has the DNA TGTGCCAGCAGCTTACCCCAGACAGGGGCCAAAAACATTCAGTACTTC. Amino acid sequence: CASSLPQTGAKNIQYF.

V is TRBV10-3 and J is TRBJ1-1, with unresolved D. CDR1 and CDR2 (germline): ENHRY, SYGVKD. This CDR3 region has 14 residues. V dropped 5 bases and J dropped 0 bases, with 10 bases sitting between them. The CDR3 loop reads CAISLGAMNTEAFF. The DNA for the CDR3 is TGTGCCATCAGTTTGGGCGCCATGAACACTGAAGCTTTCTTT.

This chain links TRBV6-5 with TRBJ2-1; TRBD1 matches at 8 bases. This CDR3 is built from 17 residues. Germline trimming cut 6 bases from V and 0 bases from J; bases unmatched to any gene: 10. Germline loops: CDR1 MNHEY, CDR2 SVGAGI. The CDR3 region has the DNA TGTGCCAGCAGATATACCAGGGGGCGAGGCTCCTACAATGAGCAGTTCTTC. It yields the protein CASRYTRGRGSYNEQFF.

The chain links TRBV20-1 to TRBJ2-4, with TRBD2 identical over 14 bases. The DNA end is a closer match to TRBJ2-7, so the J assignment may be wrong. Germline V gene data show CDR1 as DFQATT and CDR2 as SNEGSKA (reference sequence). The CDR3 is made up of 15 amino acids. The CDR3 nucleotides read TGCAGTGCTGGAGGACTAGCGGGGGGACATTACGAGCAGTACTTC. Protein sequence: CSAGGLAGGHYEQYF.

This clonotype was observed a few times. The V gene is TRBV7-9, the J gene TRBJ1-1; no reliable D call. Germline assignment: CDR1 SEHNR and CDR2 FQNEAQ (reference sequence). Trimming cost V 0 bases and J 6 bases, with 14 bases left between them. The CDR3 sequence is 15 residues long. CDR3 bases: TGTGCCAGCAGCTTAGCGCTAGCTCAAGGGCCTGAAGCTTTCTTT. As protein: CASSLALAQGPEAFF.

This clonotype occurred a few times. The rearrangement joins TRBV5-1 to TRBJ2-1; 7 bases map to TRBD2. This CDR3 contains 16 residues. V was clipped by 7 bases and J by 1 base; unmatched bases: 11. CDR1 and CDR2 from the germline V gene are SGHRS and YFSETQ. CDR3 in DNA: TGCGCCAGCGTCCGAACCGGGGGGAGTTCCTACAATGAGCAGTTCTTC. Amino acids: CASVRTGGSSYNEQFF.

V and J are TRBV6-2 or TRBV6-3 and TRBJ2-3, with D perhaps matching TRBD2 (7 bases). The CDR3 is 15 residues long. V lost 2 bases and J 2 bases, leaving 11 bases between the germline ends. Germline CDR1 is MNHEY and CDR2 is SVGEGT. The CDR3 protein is CASSYAGAITDTQYF. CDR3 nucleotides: TGTGCCAGCAGTTACGCGGGGGCCATCACAGATACGCAGTATTTT.

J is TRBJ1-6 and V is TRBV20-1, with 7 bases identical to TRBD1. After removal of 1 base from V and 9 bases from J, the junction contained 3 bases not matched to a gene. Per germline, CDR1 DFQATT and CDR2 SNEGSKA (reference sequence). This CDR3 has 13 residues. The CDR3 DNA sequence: TGCAGTGCTAGAGTCAGGGGGGGTTCACCCCTCCACTTT. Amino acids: CSARVRGGSPLHF.

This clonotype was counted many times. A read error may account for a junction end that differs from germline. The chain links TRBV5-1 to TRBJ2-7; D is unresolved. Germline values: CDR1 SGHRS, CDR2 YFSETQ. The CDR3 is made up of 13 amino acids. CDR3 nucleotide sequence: TGTGCCAGCAGTTTAGCAGAGACCTACGAGCAGTACTTC. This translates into CASSLAETYEQYF.

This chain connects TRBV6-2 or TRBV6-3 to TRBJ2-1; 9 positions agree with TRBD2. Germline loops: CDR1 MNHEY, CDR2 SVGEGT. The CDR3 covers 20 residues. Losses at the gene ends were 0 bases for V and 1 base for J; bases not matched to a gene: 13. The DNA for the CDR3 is TGTGCCAGCAGTTACTCTTACCGACTAGCGGTCCCGCTTTCCTACAATGAGCAGTTCTTC. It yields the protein CASSYSYRLAVPLSYNEQFF.

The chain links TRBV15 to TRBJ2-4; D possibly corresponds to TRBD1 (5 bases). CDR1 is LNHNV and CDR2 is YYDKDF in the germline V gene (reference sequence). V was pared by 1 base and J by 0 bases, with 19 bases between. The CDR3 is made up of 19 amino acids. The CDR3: CATSRGRANRVLAKNIQYF. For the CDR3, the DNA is TGTGCCACCAGCAGAGGCAGGGCCAATCGCGTCCTAGCCAAAAACATTCAGTACTTC.